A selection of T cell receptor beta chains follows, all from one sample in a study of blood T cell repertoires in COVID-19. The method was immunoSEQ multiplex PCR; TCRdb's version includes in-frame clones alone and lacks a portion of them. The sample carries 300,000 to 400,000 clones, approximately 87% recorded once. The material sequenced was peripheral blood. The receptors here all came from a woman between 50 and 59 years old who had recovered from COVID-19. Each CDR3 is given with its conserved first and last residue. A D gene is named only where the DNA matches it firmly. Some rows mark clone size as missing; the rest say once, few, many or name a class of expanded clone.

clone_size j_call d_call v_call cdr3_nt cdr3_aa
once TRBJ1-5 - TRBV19 TGTGCCAGTAGTGAGGCAGCCGTTAGCAATCAGCCCCAGCATTTT CASSEAAVSNQPQHF
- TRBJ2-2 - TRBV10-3 TGTGCCATCAGTGGGGGGGACAGCACGAACACCGGGGAGCTGTTTTTT CAISGGDSTNTGELFF
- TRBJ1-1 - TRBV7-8 TGTGCCAGCAGCCGAGGTGCCGGTTTACTTAACACTGAAGCTTTCTTT CASSRGAGLLNTEAFF
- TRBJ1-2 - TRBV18 TGTGCCAGCTCACCCGGACAAGGCTATGGCTACACCTTC CASSPGQGYGYTF
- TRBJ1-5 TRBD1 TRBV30 TGTGCCTGGACTCCGAGGACAGGCCGCTCTCAGCCCCAGCATTTT CAWTPRTGRSQPQHF
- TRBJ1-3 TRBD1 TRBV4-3 TGCGCCAGCAGCCTAACGACAGGGAGAAACACCATATATTTT CASSLTTGRNTIYF
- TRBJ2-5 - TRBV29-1 TGCAGCGTTGCCGCCCGAGGGTCCCCAGAGACCCAGTACTTC CSVAARGSPETQYF
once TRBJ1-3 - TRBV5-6 TGTGCCAGCAGCTTGGTTTCAGGGGCCGGAAACACCATATATTTT CASSLVSGAGNTIYF
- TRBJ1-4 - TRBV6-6 TGTGCCCTCGGGTATGGTGAAAAACTGTTTTTT CALGYGEKLFF
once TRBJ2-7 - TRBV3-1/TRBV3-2 TGTGCCAGCAGCCAATCTCTCACAGGGGAGCAGTACTTC CASSQSLTGEQYF
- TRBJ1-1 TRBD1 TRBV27 TGTGCCAGCAGTTCACAGGGGGTTGAAGCTTTCTTT CASSSQGVEAFF
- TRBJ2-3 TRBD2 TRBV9 TGTGCCAGCAGCCCGATCCCGGGACTAGCGGGGGATGATACGCAGTATTTT CASSPIPGLAGDDTQYF
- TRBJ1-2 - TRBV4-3 TGCGCCAGCAGCCATCCAGGGGCCCCCACCTTC CASSHPGAPTF
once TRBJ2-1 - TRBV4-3 TGCGCCAGCAGCCAAGCTGGGAGCTCCTACAATGAGCAGTTCTTC CASSQAGSSYNEQFF
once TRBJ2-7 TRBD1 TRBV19 TGTGCCAGTAGTCAGACAGGGGCAGGACCGGACGAGCAGTACTTC CASSQTGAGPDEQYF
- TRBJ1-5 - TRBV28 TGTGCCAGCAGCATGGGTGGGGGGGCATGGCAGCCCCAGCATTTT CASSMGGGAWQPQHF
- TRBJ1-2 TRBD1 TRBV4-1 TGCGCCAGCAGCCAAACGACAGGGGTTATCTATGGCTACACCTTC CASSQTTGVIYGYTF
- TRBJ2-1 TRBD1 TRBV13 TGTGCCAGCAGCTTATATCGGACAGGGGGCTACAATGAGCAGTTCTTC CASSLYRTGGYNEQFF
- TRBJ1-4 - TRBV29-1 TGCAGCGGACGAGGGCGTTACGGTGAAAAACTGTTTTTT CSGRGRYGEKLFF
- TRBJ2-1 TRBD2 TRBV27 TGTGCCAGCAATCTGCTTGCGGGAGGGAAAAATGAGCAGTTCTTC CASNLLAGGKNEQFF
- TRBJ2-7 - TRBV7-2 TGTGCCAGCCAGCGTGGAGGGCGTTACTACGAGCAGTACTTC CASQRGGRYYEQYF
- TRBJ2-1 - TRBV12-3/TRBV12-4 TGTGCCAGCAGTTTTCTGAATGAGCAGTTCTTC CASSFLNEQFF
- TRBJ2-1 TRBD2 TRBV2 TGTGCCAGCAGCCCCGTTCCCCCGGGACTAGGCGGCAATGAGCAGTTCTTC CASSPVPPGLGGNEQFF
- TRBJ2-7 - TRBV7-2 TGTGCCAGCAGCCTACTAGTTTGGAGCAACGAGCAGTACTTC CASSLLVWSNEQYF
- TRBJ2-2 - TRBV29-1 TGCAGCGTTGACCCCACAGGAACCGGGGAGCTGTTTTTT CSVDPTGTGELFF
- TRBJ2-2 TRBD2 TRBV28 TGTGCCAGCAGTTTAGCGGGAGGGTTAGTCCTTCGAGCCGGGGAGCTGTTTTTT CASSLAGGLVLRAGELFF
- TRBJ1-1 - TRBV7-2 TGTGCCAGCAGCTTAACCGACAGGAACACTGAAGCTTTCTTT CASSLTDRNTEAFF